This is a list of T cell receptor beta chains from one sample in a study of blood T cells in healthy people across ages. A single record per CDR3 protein comes from TCRdb applying MiXCR to the 5' RACE reads. The sample contains about 730,000 distinct CDR3 sequences, roughly 41% of which appear only once. Sequenced sample: blood. These receptors were taken from a woman aged 55-70 years in good health. The CDR3 runs from the conserved cysteine through the conserved F or W. A D gene is named only where the DNA matches it firmly.

.,TRBV9,TRBJ2-5,CASSPLKGETQYF
.,TRBV18,TRBJ1-1,CASRALGNRDTEAFF
.,TRBV29-1,TRBJ1-2,CSVEDVGGYTF
.,TRBV7-8,TRBJ2-1,CTSSPDLMQFF
TRBD2,TRBV11-3,TRBJ2-1,CASSGRDWDEQFF
.,TRBV20-1,TRBJ2-7,CSARDAGQLTYEQYF
.,TRBV3-1,TRBJ2-5,CASSRGARETQYF
.,TRBV27,TRBJ2-7,CASSPSMVPGYEQYF
.,TRBV12-3/TRBV12-4,TRBJ2-3,CASRTLGSTDTQYF
.,TRBV5-1,TRBJ2-2,CASSWTGISNTGELFF